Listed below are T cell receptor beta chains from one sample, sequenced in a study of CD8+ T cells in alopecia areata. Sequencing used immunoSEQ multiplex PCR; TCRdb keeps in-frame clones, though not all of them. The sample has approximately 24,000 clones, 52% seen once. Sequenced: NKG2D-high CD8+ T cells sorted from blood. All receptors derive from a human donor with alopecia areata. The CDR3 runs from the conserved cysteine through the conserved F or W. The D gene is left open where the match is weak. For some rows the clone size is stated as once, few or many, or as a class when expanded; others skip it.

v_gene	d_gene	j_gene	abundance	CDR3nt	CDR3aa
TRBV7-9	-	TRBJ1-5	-	TGTGCCAGCCGCGGGGACGGCGGGAATCAGCCCCAGCATTTT	CASRGDGGNQPQHF
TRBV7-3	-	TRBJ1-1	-	TGTGCCAGCAGTCGACTGAACACTGAAGCTTTCTTT	CASSRLNTEAFF
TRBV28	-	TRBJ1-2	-	TGTGCCAGCAGTCCCGGGCGCAGCTATGGCTACACCTTC	CASSPGRSYGYTF
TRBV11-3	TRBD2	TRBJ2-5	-	TGTGCCAGCAGCTTGGGGACTACGACCCAGTACTTC	CASSLGTTTQYF
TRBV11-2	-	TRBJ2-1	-	TGTGCCAGCAGCTTACTGGAGACCCGGGATGAGCAGTTCTTC	CASSLLETRDEQFF
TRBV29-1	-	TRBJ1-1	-	TGCAGCGTTGTGTCGGGGGACACTGAAGCTTTCTTT	CSVVSGDTEAFF
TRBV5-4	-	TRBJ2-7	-	TGTGCCAGCAGCGTCCAAGCGCCGGGGCCGATACACGAGCAGTACTTC	CASSVQAPGPIHEQYF
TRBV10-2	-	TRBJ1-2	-	TGCGCCAGCAGTGCCTCGGGGTTCGGTGGCTACACCTTC	CASSASGFGGYTF
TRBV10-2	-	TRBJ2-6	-	TGCGCCAGCAGGCACAGGGCTGGGGCCAACGTCCTGACTTTC	CASRHRAGANVLTF
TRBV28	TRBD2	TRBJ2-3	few	TGTGCCAGCAGTCTTACTAGCGGGACATATACGCAGTATTTT	CASSLTSGTYTQYF
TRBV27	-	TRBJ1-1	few	TGTGCCAGCAGTTTCGGCATGAACGCTGAAGCTTTCTTT	CASSFGMNAEAFF
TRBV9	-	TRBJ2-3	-	TGTGCCAGCAGCGAGGGGGAGCAAACTAGCACAGATACGCAGTATTTT	CASSEGEQTSTDTQYF
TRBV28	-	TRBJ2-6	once	TGTGCCAGCAAAGAGGAGGCTGGGGCCAACGTCCTGACTTTC	CASKEEAGANVLTF
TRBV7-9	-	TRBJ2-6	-	TGTGCCAGCAGCACGGGCGGGTCTAACGTCCTGACTTTC	CASSTGGSNVLTF
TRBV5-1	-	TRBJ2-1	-	TGCGCCAGCAGCTTGGGCCCGCTAGGAGGACGGAGGAATGAGCAGTTCTTC	CASSLGPLGGRRNEQFF
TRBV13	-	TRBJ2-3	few	TGTGCCAGCAGCGCCCTCGCAGATACGCAGTATTTT	CASSALADTQYF
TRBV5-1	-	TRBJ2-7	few	TGCGCCAGCAGCCTCAGCTATCACGAGCAGTACTTC	CASSLSYHEQYF
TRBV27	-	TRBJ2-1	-	TGTGCCAGCAGTTTATTCTCCCACAATGAGCAGTTCTTC	CASSLFSHNEQFF
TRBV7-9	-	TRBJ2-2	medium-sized	TGTGCCAGCAGCACAAACAGGGAGGTCGGGGAGCTGTTTTTT	CASSTNREVGELFF
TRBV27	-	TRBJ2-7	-	TGTGCCAGCAGTTTCCAACAGGGACGCGAGCAGTACTTC	CASSFQQGREQYF
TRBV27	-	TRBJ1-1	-	TGTGCCAGCAGTTTGGGCAGAAACACTGAAGCTTTCTTT	CASSLGRNTEAFF
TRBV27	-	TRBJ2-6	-	TGTGCCAGCAGTTTTCTCGGCGGGGTGGATGGGGCCAACGTCCTGACTTTC	CASSFLGGVDGANVLTF
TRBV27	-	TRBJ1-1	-	TGTGCCAGCAGTTACGGACCGAACACTGAAGCTTTCTTT	CASSYGPNTEAFF
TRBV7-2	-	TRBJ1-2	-	TGTGCCAGCAGCCCAAGGACAGTCGGCTACACCTTC	CASSPRTVGYTF
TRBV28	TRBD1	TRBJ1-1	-	TGTGCCAGCAGGGAGACAGGGGGCGGTAACACTGAAGCTTTCTTT	CASRETGGGNTEAFF
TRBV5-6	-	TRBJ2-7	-	TGTGCCAGCAGTTTCCACATTCGACAGGTCCGAAAACACTCCTACGAGCAGTACTTC	CASSFHIRQVRKHSYEQYF
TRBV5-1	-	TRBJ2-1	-	TGCGCCAGCAATTCCCGGCGGGACCTTTGGGATGAGCAGTTCTTC	CASNSRRDLWDEQFF
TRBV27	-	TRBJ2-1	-	TGTGCCAGCAGTTTAAGTGACAGCAACACTTACAATGAGCAGTTCTTC	CASSLSDSNTYNEQFF
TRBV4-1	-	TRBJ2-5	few	TGCGCCAGCAGCCAAGCGGGGCAGGAAGAGACCCAGTACTTC	CASSQAGQEETQYF
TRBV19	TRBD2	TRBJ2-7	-	TGTGCCAGTAGTAACGATCTAGCGGGAAGGGAGCAGTACTTC	CASSNDLAGREQYF
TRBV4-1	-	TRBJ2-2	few	TGCGCCAGCAGCCAAACGACAGGGAACACCGGGGAGCTGTTTTTT	CASSQTTGNTGELFF
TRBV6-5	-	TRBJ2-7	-	TGTGCCAGCAGTTACATTAGTCGAGCTGCAGAAGGGCAGTACTTC	CASSYISRAAEGQYF
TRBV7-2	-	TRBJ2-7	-	TGTGCCAGCAGCTTAGGGGACTCATCACCTTTTGAGCAGTACTTC	CASSLGDSSPFEQYF
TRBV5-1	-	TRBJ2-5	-	TGCGCCAGCAGCGGCGCCTTACTTGATTGGGAGACCCAGTACTTC	CASSGALLDWETQYF
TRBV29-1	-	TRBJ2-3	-	TGCAGCGTCTCCGGGGAGTTGAGCACAGATACGCAGTATTTT	CSVSGELSTDTQYF
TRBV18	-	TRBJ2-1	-	TGTGCCAGCTCACCCTTCAGCCCCTGGGTGGGTTACAATGAGCAGTTCTTC	CASSPFSPWVGYNEQFF
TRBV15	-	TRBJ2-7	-	TGTGCCACCAGCCCGGGGAGGTCCTACGAGCAGTACTTC	CATSPGRSYEQYF
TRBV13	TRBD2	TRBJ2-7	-	TGTGCCAGCAACCCCGTAGCGGGGAGCTCCTACGAGCAGTACTTC	CASNPVAGSSYEQYF
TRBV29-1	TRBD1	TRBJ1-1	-	TGCAGCGTTGAAGTTCTAGGGACAGGGCTAGCTTTCTTT	CSVEVLGTGLAFF
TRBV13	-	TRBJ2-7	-	TGTGCCAGCCAACAGGGAGGCTACGAGCAGTACTTC	CASQQGGYEQYF